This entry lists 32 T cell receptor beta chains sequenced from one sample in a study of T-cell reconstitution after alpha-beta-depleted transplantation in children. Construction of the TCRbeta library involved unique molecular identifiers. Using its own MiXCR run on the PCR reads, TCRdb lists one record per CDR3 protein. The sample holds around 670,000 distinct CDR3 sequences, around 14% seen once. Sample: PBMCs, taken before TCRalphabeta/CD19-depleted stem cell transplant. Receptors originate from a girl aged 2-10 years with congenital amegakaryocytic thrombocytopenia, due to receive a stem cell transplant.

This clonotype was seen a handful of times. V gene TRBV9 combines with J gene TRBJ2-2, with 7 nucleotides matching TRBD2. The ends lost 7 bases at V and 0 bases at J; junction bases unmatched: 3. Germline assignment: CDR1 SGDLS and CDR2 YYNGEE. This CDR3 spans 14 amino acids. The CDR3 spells CASAGEANTGELFF. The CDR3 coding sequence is TGTGCCAGCGCGGGGGAGGCGAACACCGGGGAGCTGTTTTTT.

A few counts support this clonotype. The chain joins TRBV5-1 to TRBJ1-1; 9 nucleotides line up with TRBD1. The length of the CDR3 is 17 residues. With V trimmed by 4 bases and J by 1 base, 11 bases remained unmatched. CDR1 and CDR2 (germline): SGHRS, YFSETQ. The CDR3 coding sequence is TGCGCCAGCAGCCAGGGACAGGGCCCGAGGCGGAACACTGAAGCTTTCTTT. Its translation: CASSQGQGPRRNTEAFF.

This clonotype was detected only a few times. CDR3 protein: CASSYSQGGLYGYTF. The CDR3 DNA reads TGTGCCAGCAGTTACAGTCAGGGGGGGCTTTATGGCTACACCTTC. V and J are TRBV6-5 and TRBJ1-2; 7 positions match TRBD1. This CDR3 has 15 amino acids. The ends lost 2 bases at V and 5 bases at J; junction bases unmatched: 8. Germline V gene sequence: CDR1 MNHEY, CDR2 SVGAGI.

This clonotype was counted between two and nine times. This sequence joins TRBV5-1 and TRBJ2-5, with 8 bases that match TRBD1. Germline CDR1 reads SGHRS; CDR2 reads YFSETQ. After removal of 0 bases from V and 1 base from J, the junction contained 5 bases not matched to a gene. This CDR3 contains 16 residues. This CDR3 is CASSLGTGSGQETQYF. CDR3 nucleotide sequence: TGCGCCAGCAGCTTGGGGACAGGGTCGGGCCAAGAGACCCAGTACTTC.

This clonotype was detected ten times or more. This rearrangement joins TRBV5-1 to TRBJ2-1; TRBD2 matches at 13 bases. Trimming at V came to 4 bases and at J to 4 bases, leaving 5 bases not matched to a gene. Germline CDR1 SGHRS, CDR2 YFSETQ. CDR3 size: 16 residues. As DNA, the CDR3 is TGCGCCAGCAGCCCTCCGGGACTAGCGGGATACAATGAGCAGTTCTTC. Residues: CASSPPGLAGYNEQFF.

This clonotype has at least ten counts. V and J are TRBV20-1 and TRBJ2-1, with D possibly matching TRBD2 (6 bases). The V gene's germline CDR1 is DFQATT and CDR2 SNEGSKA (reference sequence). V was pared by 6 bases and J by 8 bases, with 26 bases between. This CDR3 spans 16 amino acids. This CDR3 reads CSAPGEAGSVVDEQFF. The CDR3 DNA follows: TGCAGTGCCCCCGGTGAGGCCGGGAGTGTTGTCGATGAGCAGTTCTTC.

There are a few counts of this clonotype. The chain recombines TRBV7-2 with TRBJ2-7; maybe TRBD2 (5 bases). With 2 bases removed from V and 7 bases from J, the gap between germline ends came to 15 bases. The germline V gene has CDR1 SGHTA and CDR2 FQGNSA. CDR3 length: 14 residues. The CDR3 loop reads CASSLFGPRGEQYF. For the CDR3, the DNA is TGTGCCAGCAGCTTATTTGGTCCCCGGGGTGAGCAGTACTTC. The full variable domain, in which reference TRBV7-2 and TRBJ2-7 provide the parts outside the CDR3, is GAGVSQSPSNKVTEKGKDVELRCDPISGHTALYWYRQSLGQGLEFLIYFQGNSAPDKSGLPSDRFSAERTGGSVSTLTIQRTQQEDSAVYLCASSLFGPRGEQYFGPGTRLTVT.

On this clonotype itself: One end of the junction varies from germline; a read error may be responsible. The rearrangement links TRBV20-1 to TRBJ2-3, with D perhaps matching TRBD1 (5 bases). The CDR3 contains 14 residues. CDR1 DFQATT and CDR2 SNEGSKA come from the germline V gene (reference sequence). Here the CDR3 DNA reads TGCACTGCTAGGCACAGGACCACCACAGATACGCAGTATTTT. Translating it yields CTARHRTTTDTQYF.

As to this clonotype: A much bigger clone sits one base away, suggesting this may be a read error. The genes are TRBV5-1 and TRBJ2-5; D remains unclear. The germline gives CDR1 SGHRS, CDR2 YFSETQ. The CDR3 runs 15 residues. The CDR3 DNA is TGCGCCAGCAGCTTAACCCCCGGAACTGAAGAGACCCAGTCCTTC. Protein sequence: CASSLTPGTEETQSF.

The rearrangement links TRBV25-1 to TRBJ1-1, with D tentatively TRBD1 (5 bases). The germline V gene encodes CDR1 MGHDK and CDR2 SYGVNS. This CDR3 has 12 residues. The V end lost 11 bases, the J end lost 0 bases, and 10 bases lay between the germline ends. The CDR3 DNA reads TGTGCCGCGGGGCAGATGAACACTGAAGCTTTCTTT. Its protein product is CAAGQMNTEAFF.

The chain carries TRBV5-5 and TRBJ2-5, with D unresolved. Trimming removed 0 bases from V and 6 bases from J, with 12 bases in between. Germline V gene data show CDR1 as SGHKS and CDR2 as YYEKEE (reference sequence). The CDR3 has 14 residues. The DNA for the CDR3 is TGTGCCAGCAGCTTGGATGGGTCGACGAAGACCCAGTACTTC. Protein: CASSLDGSTKTQYF.

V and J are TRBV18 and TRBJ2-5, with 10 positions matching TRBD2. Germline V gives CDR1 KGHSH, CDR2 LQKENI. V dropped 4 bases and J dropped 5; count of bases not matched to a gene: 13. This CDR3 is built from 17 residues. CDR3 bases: TGTGCCAGCTCACGGTGGACTAGCGGAGGGGAGGCGGAGACCCAGTACTTC. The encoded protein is CASSRWTSGGEAETQYF.

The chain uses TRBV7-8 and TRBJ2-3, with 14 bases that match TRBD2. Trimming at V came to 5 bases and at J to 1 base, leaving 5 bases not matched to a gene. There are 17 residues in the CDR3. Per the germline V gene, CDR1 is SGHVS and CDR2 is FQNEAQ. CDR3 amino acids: CASSARLAGGGTDTQYF. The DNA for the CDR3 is TGTGCCAGCAGCGCCAGACTAGCGGGAGGGGGCACAGATACGCAGTATTTT.

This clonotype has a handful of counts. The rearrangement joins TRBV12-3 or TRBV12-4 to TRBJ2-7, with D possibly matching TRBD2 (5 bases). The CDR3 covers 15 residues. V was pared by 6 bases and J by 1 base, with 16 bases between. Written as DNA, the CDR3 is TGTGCCAGCAGCCGACCAAACGGGGATTCCTACGAGCAGTACTTC. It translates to CASSRPNGDSYEQYF.

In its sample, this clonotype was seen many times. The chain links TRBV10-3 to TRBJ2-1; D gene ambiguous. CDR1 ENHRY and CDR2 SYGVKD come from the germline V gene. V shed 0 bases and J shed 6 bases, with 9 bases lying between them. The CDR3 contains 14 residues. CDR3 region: CAISESAWSNEQFF. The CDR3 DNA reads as TGTGCCATCAGTGAGTCGGCGTGGTCCAATGAGCAGTTCTTC.

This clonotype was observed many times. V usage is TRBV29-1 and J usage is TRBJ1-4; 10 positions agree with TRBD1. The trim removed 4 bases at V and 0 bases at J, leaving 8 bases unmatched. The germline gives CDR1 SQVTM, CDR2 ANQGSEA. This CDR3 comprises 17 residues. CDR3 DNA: TGCAGCGTTGCCGGGACAGGGGAACCCACAACTAATGAAAAACTGTTTTTT. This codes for CSVAGTGEPTTNEKLFF.

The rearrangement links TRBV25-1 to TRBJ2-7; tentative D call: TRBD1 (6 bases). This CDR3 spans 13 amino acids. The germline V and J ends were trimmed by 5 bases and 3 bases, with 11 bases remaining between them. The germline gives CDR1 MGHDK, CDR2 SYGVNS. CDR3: CASSNEGDYEQYF. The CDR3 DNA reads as TGTGCCAGCAGTAATGAGGGGGACTACGAGCAGTACTTC.

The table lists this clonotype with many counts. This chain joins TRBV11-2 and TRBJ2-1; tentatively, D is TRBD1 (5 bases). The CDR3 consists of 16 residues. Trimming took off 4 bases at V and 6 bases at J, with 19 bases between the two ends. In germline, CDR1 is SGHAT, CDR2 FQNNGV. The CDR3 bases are TGTGCCAGCAGCTCAATTTTGTCAGTGGGGCGCAATGAGCAGTTCTTC. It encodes CASSSILSVGRNEQFF.

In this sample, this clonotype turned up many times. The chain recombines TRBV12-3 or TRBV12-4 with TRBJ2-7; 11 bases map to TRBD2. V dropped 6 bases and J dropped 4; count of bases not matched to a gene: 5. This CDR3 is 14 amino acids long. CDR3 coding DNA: TGTGCCAGCAGATCAACTAGCGGGAGTTACGAGCAGTACTTC. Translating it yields CASRSTSGSYEQYF.

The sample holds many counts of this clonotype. The CDR3 spells CSAREMRGNYGYTF. CDR3 DNA sequence: TGCAGTGCTAGAGAAATGCGCGGAAACTATGGCTACACCTTC. V usage is TRBV20-1 and J usage is TRBJ1-2; D is unresolved. Trimming removed 0 bases from V and 2 bases from J, with 10 bases in between. CDR1 and CDR2 (germline): DFQATT, SNEGSKA (reference sequence). The CDR3 contains 14 residues.

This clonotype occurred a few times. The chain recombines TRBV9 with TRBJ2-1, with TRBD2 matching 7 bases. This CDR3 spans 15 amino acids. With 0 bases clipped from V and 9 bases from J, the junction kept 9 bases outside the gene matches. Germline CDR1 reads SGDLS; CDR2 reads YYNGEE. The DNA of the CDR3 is TGTGCCAGCAGCGTAGATGGCGGGAGTTTGGGTGAGCAGTTCTTC. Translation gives CASSVDGGSLGEQFF.

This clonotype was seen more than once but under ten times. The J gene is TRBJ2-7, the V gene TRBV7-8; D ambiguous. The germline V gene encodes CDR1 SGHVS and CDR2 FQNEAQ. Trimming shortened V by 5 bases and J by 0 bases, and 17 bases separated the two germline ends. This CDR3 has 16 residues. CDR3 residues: CASSLASSPASYEQYF. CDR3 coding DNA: TGTGCCAGCAGCCTTGCCTCTTCCCCCGCCTCCTACGAGCAGTACTTC.

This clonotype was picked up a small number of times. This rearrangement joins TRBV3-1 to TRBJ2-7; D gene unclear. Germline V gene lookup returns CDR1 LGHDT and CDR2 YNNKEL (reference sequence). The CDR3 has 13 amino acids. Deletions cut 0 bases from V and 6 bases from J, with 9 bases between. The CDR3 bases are TGTGCCAGCAGCCAAGATGGGCTGGCCGAGCAGTACTTC. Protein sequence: CASSQDGLAEQYF.

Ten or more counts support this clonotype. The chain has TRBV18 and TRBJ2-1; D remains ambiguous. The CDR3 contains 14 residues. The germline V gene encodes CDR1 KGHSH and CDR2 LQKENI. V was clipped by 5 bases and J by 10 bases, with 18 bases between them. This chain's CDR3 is CASSSSRRLLEQFF. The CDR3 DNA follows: TGTGCCAGCTCATCATCCAGAAGACTGCTAGAGCAGTTCTTC.

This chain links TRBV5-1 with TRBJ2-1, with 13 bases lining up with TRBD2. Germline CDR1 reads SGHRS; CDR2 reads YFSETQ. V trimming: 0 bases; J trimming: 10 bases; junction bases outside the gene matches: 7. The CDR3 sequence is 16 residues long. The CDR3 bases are TGCGCCAGCAGCTTGGCGGGACTAGCGGGATCAGAAGAGCAGTTCTTC. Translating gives CASSLAGLAGSEEQFF.

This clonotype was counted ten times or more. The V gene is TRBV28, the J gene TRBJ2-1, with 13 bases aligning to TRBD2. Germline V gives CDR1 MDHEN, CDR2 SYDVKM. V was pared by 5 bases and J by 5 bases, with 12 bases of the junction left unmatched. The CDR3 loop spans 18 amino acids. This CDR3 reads CASSVTIGLAGVNNEQFF. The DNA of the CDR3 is TGTGCCAGCAGTGTTACGATAGGACTAGCGGGAGTAAACAATGAGCAGTTCTTC.

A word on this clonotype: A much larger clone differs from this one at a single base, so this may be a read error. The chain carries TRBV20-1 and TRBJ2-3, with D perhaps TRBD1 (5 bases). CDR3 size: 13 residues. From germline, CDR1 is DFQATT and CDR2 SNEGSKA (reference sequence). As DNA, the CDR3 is TGCGGTGCTAGAGAAGACAGAGTAGATACGCAGTATTTT. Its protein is CGAREDRVDTQYF.

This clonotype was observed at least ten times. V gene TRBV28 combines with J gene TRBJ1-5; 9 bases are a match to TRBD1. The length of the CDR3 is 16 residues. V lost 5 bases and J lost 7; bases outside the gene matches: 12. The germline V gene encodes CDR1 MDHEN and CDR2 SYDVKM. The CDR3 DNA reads TGTGCCAGCAGTGGTTCCGGGACAGGGATTTTACAGCCCCAGCATTTT. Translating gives CASSGSGTGILQPQHF.

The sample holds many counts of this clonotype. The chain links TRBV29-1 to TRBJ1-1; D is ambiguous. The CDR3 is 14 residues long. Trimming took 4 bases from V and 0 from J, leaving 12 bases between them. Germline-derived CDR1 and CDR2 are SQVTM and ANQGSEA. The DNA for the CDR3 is TGCAGCGTTGTAGCGGATACAATGAACACTGAAGCTTTCTTT. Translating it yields CSVVADTMNTEAFF.

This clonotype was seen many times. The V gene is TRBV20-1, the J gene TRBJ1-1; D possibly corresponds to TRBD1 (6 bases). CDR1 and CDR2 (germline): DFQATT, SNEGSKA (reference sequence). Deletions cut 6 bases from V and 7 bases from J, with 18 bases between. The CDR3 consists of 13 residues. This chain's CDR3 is CSARGPAEIEAFF. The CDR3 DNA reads TGCAGTGCCAGGGGTCCAGCTGAGATTGAAGCTTTCTTT.

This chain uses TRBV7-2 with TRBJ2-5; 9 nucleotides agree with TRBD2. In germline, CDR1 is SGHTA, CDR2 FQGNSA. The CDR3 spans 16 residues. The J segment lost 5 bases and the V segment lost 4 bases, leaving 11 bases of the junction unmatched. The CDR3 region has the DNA TGTGCCAGCAGCTCATTAGGCGGGAGGGCGAGGGAGACCCAGTACTTC. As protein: CASSSLGGRARETQYF.

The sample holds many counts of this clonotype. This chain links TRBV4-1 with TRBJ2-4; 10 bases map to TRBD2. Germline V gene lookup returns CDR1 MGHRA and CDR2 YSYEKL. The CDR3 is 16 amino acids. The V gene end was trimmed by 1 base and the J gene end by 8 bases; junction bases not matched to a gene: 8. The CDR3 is CASSQAALAGAHIQYF. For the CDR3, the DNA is TGCGCCAGCAGCCAAGCGGCCCTAGCGGGAGCTCACATTCAGTACTTC.